One sample yielded the 30 T cell receptor beta chains listed below, sequenced in a study of technical replicates of blood from a few donors. Assay: immunoSEQ multiplex PCR; the TCRdb copy retains only in-frame clones and omits some. Among tens of thousands of clones listed, over 75% were seen once. The sequenced sample was PBMCs. The receptors derive from a human donor in good health. Some clones in this sample may be carry-over from other donors' samples.

There are a few counts of this clone. This chain links TRBV18 with TRBJ1-5, with TRBD1 identical over 7 bases. With 3 bases clipped from V and 6 bases from J, the junction kept 11 bases outside the gene matches. Per the germline V gene, CDR1 is KGHSH and CDR2 is LQKENI. This CDR3 has 16 amino acids. Here the CDR3 DNA reads TGTGCCAGCTCACCCTCGAGAGGGGGCACGGGTCAGCCCCAGCATTTT. Its protein product is CASSPSRGGTGQPQHF. The whole variable domain, remainder taken from reference TRBV18 and TRBJ1-5, is NAGVMQNPRHLVRRRGQEARLRCSPMKGHSHVYWYRQLPEEGLKFMVYLQKENIIDESGMPKERFSAEFPKEGPSILRIQQVVRGDSAAYFCASSPSRGGTGQPQHFGDGTRLSIL.

The V and J genes are TRBV18 and TRBJ2-1, with D maybe TRBD2 (6 bases). V was shortened by 3 bases and J by 6 bases, with 9 bases between the two germline ends. This CDR3 spans 13 amino acids. Germline-derived CDR1 and CDR2 are KGHSH and LQKENI. Here the CDR3 reads CASSPGGLNEQFF. CDR3 nucleotides: TGTGCCAGCTCACCCGGGGGTCTCAATGAGCAGTTCTTC.

The chain uses TRBV29-1 and TRBJ1-2, with 7 bases matching TRBD1. Germline V gives CDR1 SQVTM, CDR2 ANQGSEA. CDR3 length: 12 amino acids. The V segment lost 6 bases and the J segment 6 bases; nucleotides outside the gene matches: 7. CDR3 protein: CSVDETGNGYTF. The CDR3 coding sequence is TGCAGCGTGGACGAGACAGGGAATGGCTACACCTTC. The whole variable domain, filled in from reference TRBV29-1 and TRBJ1-2, reads SAVISQKPSRDICQRGTSLTIQCQVDSQVTMMFWYRQQPGQSLTLIATANQGSEATYESGFVIDKFPISRPNLTFSTLTVSNMSPEDSSIYLCSVDETGNGYTFGSGTRLTVV.

The chain employs TRBV7-2 and TRBJ1-2; possibly TRBD1 for D (5 bases). Trimming cost V 3 bases and J 6 bases, with 17 bases left between them. The CDR3 spans 15 residues. CDR1 is SGHTA and CDR2 is FQGNSA in the germline V gene. CDR3 DNA: TGTGCCAGCAGCTTCTACTGGGGCAGGGAAGATGGCTACACCTTC. It codes for CASSFYWGREDGYTF.

This clone was counted once. CDR3 nucleotides: TGTGCCTGGAGTACACAGGGGGTGCTTTCACCCCTCCACTTT. Translating gives CAWSTQGVLSPLHF. The chain joins TRBV30 to TRBJ1-6, with 8 positions matching TRBD1. CDR1 GTSNPN and CDR2 SVGIG come from the germline V gene (reference sequence). V was clipped by 2 bases and J by 9 bases; unmatched bases: 6. The CDR3 contains 14 residues. Looking up the rest from reference TRBV30 and TRBJ1-6 gives the full variable domain: SQTIHQWPATLVQPVGSPLSLECTVEGTSNPNLYWYRQAAGRGLQLLFYSVGIGQISSEVPQNLSASRPQDRQFILSSKKLLLSDSGFYLCAWSTQGVLSPLHFGNGTRLTVT.

Points on this clone: The junction and the germline gene differ at one end; a read error may be behind it. The rearrangement links TRBV5-3 to TRBJ2-7; D is unresolved. TRBV5-3 is an ORF; its function is uncertain. The CDR3 contains 13 residues. CDR3 nucleotides: TGTGCCAGAAGCTTGTCAGAGTCGAACGAGCGGTACTTC. Encoded protein: CARSLSESNERYF.

The chain recombines TRBV6-6 with TRBJ2-7, with 11 bases fitting TRBD2. CDR3 length equals 15 residues. The ends lost 4 bases at V and 5 bases at J; junction bases unmatched: 7. CDR1 and CDR2 from the germline V gene are MNHNY and SVGAGI (reference sequence). DNA of the CDR3: TGTGCCAGCAGTTCATTAACTAGCGGGAGTCACGAGCAGTACTTC. The encoded protein is CASSSLTSGSHEQYF.

The chain combines TRBV6-4 with TRBJ2-3, with 9 bases identical to TRBD2. This CDR3 has 16 residues. The V and J ends lost 0 bases and 0 bases, in that order; junction bases with no gene match: 1. CDR1 is MRHNA, CDR2 SNTAGT, per germline. The CDR3 reads CASSDSGLASTDTQYF. Here the CDR3 DNA reads TGTGCCAGCAGTGACTCGGGACTAGCCAGCACAGATACGCAGTATTTT.

The chain combines TRBV7-8 with TRBJ2-3, with D perhaps matching TRBD2 (6 bases). V was shortened by 1 base and J by 2 bases, with 10 bases between the two germline ends. CDR1 and CDR2 (germline): SGHVS, FQNEAQ. This CDR3 region has 15 residues. In nucleotides, the CDR3 is TGTGCCAGCAGCTTAGAGGCGGGGAACACAGATACGCAGTATTTT. As protein: CASSLEAGNTDTQYF.

The chain is built from TRBV7-9 and TRBJ2-5; D gene ambiguous. V was pared by 1 base and J by 3 bases, with 6 bases between. CDR3 length: 13 residues. Germline assignment: CDR1 SEHNR and CDR2 FQNEAQ (reference sequence). The CDR3 here is CASSLDTEETQYF. The CDR3 DNA reads as TGTGCCAGCAGCTTAGACACAGAAGAGACCCAGTACTTC.

The chain links TRBV9 to TRBJ1-2; TRBD1 matches at 7 bases. CDR3 length: 13 residues. Germline V gene lookup returns CDR1 SGDLS and CDR2 YYNGEE. V was pared by 3 bases and J by 4 bases, with 3 bases of the junction left unmatched. CDR3 sequence reads: CASSARQGYGYTF. CDR3 nucleotide sequence: TGTGCCAGCAGCGCCAGACAGGGCTATGGCTACACCTTC. Filled out from reference TRBV9 and TRBJ1-2, the complete variable domain reads DSGVTQTPKHLITATGQRVTLRCSPRSGDLSVYWYQQSLDQGLQFLIQYYNGEERAKGNILERFSAQQFPDLHSELNLSSLELGDSALYFCASSARQGYGYTFGSGTRLTVV.

The chain combines TRBV29-1 with TRBJ1-6, with TRBD1 matching 8 bases. Unmatched junction bases numbered 10, after V lost 5 bases and J lost 10 bases. There are 14 residues in the CDR3. The germline V gene has CDR1 SQVTM and CDR2 ANQGSEA. Here the CDR3 DNA reads TGCAGCGTTAGCGGGGCAGGGGGCAACTCACCCCTCCACTTT. Its protein product is CSVSGAGGNSPLHF.

V is TRBV7-6 and J is TRBJ1-6; 8 bases map to TRBD1. The CDR3 sequence is 18 residues long. Trimming at V came to 2 bases and at J to 6 bases, leaving 12 bases not matched to a gene. Looked up from germline, CDR1 is SGHVS and CDR2 is FNYEAQ. Here the CDR3 DNA reads TGTGCCAGCAGCTTAACATTCAGTGGAGACAGGGGTAATTCACCCCTCCACTTT. Translation: CASSLTFSGDRGNSPLHF.

The gene calls are TRBV30 and TRBJ2-1; 11 bases line up with TRBD2. This CDR3 has 15 amino acids. Unmatched junction bases numbered 10, after V lost 1 base and J lost 11 bases. The germline CDR1 and CDR2 sequences are GTSNPN and SVGIG (reference sequence). The CDR3 sequence is CAWSGSRSSGGQQFF. The CDR3 DNA is TGTGCCTGGAGTGGAAGCCGCTCTAGCGGGGGGCAGCAGTTCTTC.

V is TRBV19 and J is TRBJ2-3, with D maybe TRBD2 (6 bases). V was cut by 4 bases and J by 3 bases, with 14 bases left in between. CDR3 length: 15 amino acids. Germline V CDR1 and CDR2: LNHDA, SQIVND (reference sequence). The chain's CDR3 is CASSTGTGGTDTQYF. DNA of the CDR3: TGTGCCAGTAGTACCGGGACTGGAGGTACAGATACGCAGTATTTT.

This chain joins TRBV11-2 and TRBJ2-5, with 9 bases lining up with TRBD2. The junction had 8 bases not matched to a gene; V was cut back by 5 bases and J by 4 bases. The V gene's germline CDR1 is SGHAT and CDR2 FQNNGV. The CDR3 covers 15 residues. The CDR3 DNA sequence: TGTGCCAGCAGCCCTACTGGGCGGGGGGGAGAGACCCAGTACTTC. Translating it yields CASSPTGRGGETQYF. Combining the CDR3 with reference TRBV11-2 and TRBJ2-5 gives the whole variable domain EAGVAQSPRYKIIEKRQSVAFWCNPISGHATLYWYQQILGQGPKLLIQFQNNGVVDDSQLPKDRFSAERLKGVDSTLKIQPAKLEDSAVYLCASSPTGRGGETQYFGPGTRLLVL.

This sequence joins TRBV11-2 and TRBJ2-1, with D possibly being TRBD1 (5 bases). CDR3 size: 16 residues. CDR1 is SGHAT and CDR2 is FQNNGV in the germline V gene. Trimming shortened V by 0 bases and J by 0 bases, and 9 bases separated the two germline ends. CDR3 sequence: CASSLDFRVSYNEQFF. The CDR3 nucleotides read TGTGCCAGCAGCTTAGATTTCAGGGTCTCCTACAATGAGCAGTTCTTC.

The chain links TRBV4-3 to TRBJ2-3; 11 bases agree with TRBD2. CDR1 is LGHNA and CDR2 is YSLEER in the germline V gene. The V and J ends lost 0 bases and 4 bases, in that order; junction bases with no gene match: 6. The CDR3 covers 17 residues. CDR3 DNA: TGCGCCAGCAGCCAAGAGTGGCTAGCGGGGGGTTCAGATACGCAGTATTTT. Translating it yields CASSQEWLAGGSDTQYF.

Comment on this clone: The sample carries other DNA sequences with the same CDR3. The chain employs TRBV6-6 and TRBJ1-1, with D possibly TRBD1 on 6 matching bases. From germline, CDR1 is MNHNY and CDR2 SVGAGI (reference sequence). This CDR3 is built from 15 residues. V gave up 0 bases and J gave up 5 bases, with 13 bases separating them. The DNA for the CDR3 is TGTGCCAGCAGTTACTCGACAGGTGGGGGAACTGAAGCTTTCTTT. Protein: CASSYSTGGGTEAFF.

The chain recombines TRBV19 with TRBJ2-2, with TRBD1 matching over 8 bases. This CDR3 contains 13 residues. V gave up 5 bases and J gave up 7 bases; unmatched junction bases: 3. CDR1 and CDR2 (germline): LNHDA, SQIVND (reference sequence). In DNA form, the CDR3 reads TGTGCCAGTAGTGGACAGGGATACGGGGAGCTGTTTTTT. Translation gives CASSGQGYGELFF.

CDR3 amino acids: CSVERGGTQYF. Here the CDR3 DNA reads TGCAGCGTTGAACGGGGTGGCACCCAGTACTTC. V gene TRBV29-1 combines with J gene TRBJ2-5, with D maybe TRBD2 (5 bases). The CDR3 runs to 11 residues. Looked up from germline, CDR1 is SQVTM and CDR2 is ANQGSEA. With 2 bases removed from V and 8 bases from J, the gap between germline ends came to 9 bases. Complete variable domain (other parts from reference TRBV29-1 and TRBJ2-5): SAVISQKPSRDICQRGTSLTIQCQVDSQVTMMFWYRQQPGQSLTLIATANQGSEATYESGFVIDKFPISRPNLTFSTLTVSNMSPEDSSIYLCSVERGGTQYFGPGTRLLVL.

The V and J genes are TRBV11-2 and TRBJ2-7, with TRBD2 matching 7 bases. V shed 5 bases, J shed 0 bases, and the junction held 13 bases outside the gene matches. Germline V gives CDR1 SGHAT, CDR2 FQNNGV. This CDR3 comprises 17 residues. The CDR3 DNA follows: TGTGCCAGCAGCACGCCCAAGACTAGCCGTCCCTCCTACGAGCAGTACTTC. Translated: CASSTPKTSRPSYEQYF. The whole variable domain, remainder taken from reference TRBV11-2 and TRBJ2-7, is EAGVAQSPRYKIIEKRQSVAFWCNPISGHATLYWYQQILGQGPKLLIQFQNNGVVDDSQLPKDRFSAERLKGVDSTLKIQPAKLEDSAVYLCASSTPKTSRPSYEQYFGPGTRLTVT.

The V gene is TRBV7-2, the J gene TRBJ2-5; tentatively, D is TRBD2 (5 bases). Trimming left V 0 bases short and J 8 bases short, with 13 bases between. Germline V gene sequence: CDR1 SGHTA, CDR2 FQGNSA. The CDR3 length is 14 residues. The CDR3 DNA is TGTGCCAGCAGCTTAGCGCTAGCATTTGAAACCCAGTACTTC. This encodes CASSLALAFETQYF.

The gene calls are TRBV9 and TRBJ1-6; TRBD1 matches at 7 bases. Trimming removed 3 bases from V and 10 bases from J; junction bases left unmatched: 10. This CDR3 is built from 15 residues. Germline CDR1 reads SGDLS; CDR2 reads YYNGEE. This CDR3 is CASSDRDSRASPLHF. CDR3 coding DNA: TGTGCCAGCAGCGACAGGGACAGTCGGGCGTCACCCCTCCACTTT. Combining the CDR3 with reference TRBV9 and TRBJ1-6 gives the whole variable domain DSGVTQTPKHLITATGQRVTLRCSPRSGDLSVYWYQQSLDQGLQFLIQYYNGEERAKGNILERFSAQQFPDLHSELNLSSLELGDSALYFCASSDRDSRASPLHFGNGTRLTVT.

The chain has TRBV10-3 and TRBJ1-1; D remains ambiguous. Per germline, CDR1 ENHRY and CDR2 SYGVKD. This CDR3 spans 13 amino acids. Trimming took off 3 bases at V and 0 bases at J, with 5 bases between the two ends. The CDR3 here is CAISDNLNTEAFF. The CDR3 nucleotides are TGTGCCATCAGTGACAATTTGAACACTGAAGCTTTCTTT.

The chain joins TRBV10-3 to TRBJ2-1; D gene uncertain. Germline V CDR1 and CDR2: ENHRY, SYGVKD. Trimming shortened V by 6 bases and J by 6 bases, and 15 bases separated the two germline ends. The CDR3 is made up of 14 amino acids. DNA of the CDR3: TGTGCCATCAGGCCCACCGACTTGGGCAATGAGCAGTTCTTC. Amino acids: CAIRPTDLGNEQFF.

V and J are TRBV5-6 and TRBJ2-1; D is unresolved. This CDR3 has 14 residues. V lost 0 bases to trimming and J lost 4 bases, with 8 bases between them. CDR1 is SGHDT and CDR2 is YYEEEE in the germline V gene. CDR3 coding DNA: TGTGCCAGCAGCTTGGAAAGACTTTACAATGAGCAGTTCTTC. Translation gives CASSLERLYNEQFF. The full variable domain, in which reference TRBV5-6 and TRBJ2-1 provide the parts outside the CDR3, is DAGVTQSPTHLIKTRGQQVTLRCSPKSGHDTVSWYQQALGQGPQFIFQYYEEEERQRGNFPDRFSGHQFPNYSSELNVNALLLGDSALYLCASSLERLYNEQFFGPGTRLTVL.

The chain links TRBV7-2 to TRBJ2-7, with D hard to call. The CDR3 runs 11 residues. From germline, CDR1 is SGHTA and CDR2 FQGNSA. V was pared by 5 bases and J by 1 base, with 3 bases between. The CDR3 DNA follows: TGTGCCAGCAGCCTATCCTACGAGCAGTACTTC. It translates to CASSLSYEQYF.

The J gene is TRBJ2-7, the V gene TRBV7-2, with D tentatively TRBD1 (5 bases). The germline CDR1 and CDR2 sequences are SGHTA and FQGNSA. This CDR3 is 15 amino acids long. V was cut by 1 base and J by 2 bases, with 12 bases left in between. CDR3 in DNA: TGTGCCAGCAGCTTAGGGTCGGCAGGGCCCTACGAGCAGTACTTC. Encoded protein: CASSLGSAGPYEQYF.

The chain links TRBV10-3 to TRBJ2-1; 7 bases line up with TRBD2. From germline, CDR1 is ENHRY and CDR2 SYGVKD. This CDR3 region has 14 residues. After removal of 6 bases from V and 2 bases from J, the junction contained 4 bases not matched to a gene. CDR3 DNA: TGTGCCATCAGCACTAGCGTGACCTACAATGAGCAGTTCTTC. Translating it yields CAISTSVTYNEQFF.